This entry concerns a single T cell receptor beta chain. The data originate from a study of blood T cell repertoires in COVID-19. Across the study: The United States, Italy and Spain provided the acute and convalescent COVID-19 samples. Nucleic acid was either cDNA or gDNA, and it came from T cells, B-cell-depleted T cells, or PBMCs.

In the study's own analysis: Reference gene primer amplification yielded estimated nucleated cell counts. Profiling relied on immunoSEQ multiplex PCR, and the TCRdb table lists in-frame clones only, not all of them. The DNA gave D and trimming, while V, J and clone size come from that table. Altogether tens of thousands of clones are present, approximately 88% being singletons, with the ten largest covering roughly 3.5%. Germline-derived CDR1 and CDR2 are KGHSH and LQKENI. CDR3 length: 16 amino acids. Trimming removed 3 bases at V and 2 bases at J, with 14 bases between. The chain links TRBV18 to TRBJ1-5; TRBD1 is a possible D gene (5 bases). This receptor was identified in a woman between 70 and 85 years old with acute or convalescent COVID-19. Sequencing was carried out using peripheral blood. DNA of the CDR3: TGTGCCAGCTCACCCTCCAAAGGAGGGGGCAATCAGCCCCAGCATTTT. Encoded protein: CASSPSKGGGNQPQHF.